This entry is about one T cell receptor (beta chain). Here immunoSEQ multiplex PCR was the method, and the copy in TCRdb shows in-frame clones only, minus some. This sample has roughly 55,000 clones; roughly 96% occur once, and the top ten carry roughly 0.077%. The data belong to a study of T cells after somatic rescue of genetic block. The CDR3 loop spans 16 amino acids. The germline CDR1 and CDR2 sequences are PRHDT and FYEKMQ (reference sequence). V lost 6 bases, J lost 3 bases, and 10 bases stayed unmatched. The source of this sequence is a child less than two years old. Sequences were obtained from peripheral blood mononuclear cells (PBMCs). The rearrangement links TRBV13 to TRBJ2-3; TRBD2 matches 9 bases. The CDR3 reads CASRIRLAAATDTQYF. In nucleotides, the CDR3 is TGTGCCAGCAGAATACGACTAGCGGCAGCGACAGATACGCAGTATTTT.